This TCR beta chain was sequenced in a study of HIV-infected patients and healthy controls. On the study more broadly: The CD4:CD8 ratio increased slightly in early therapy, but CD8 counts showed no consistent change.

The repertoire came from unfractionated whole blood and reflected all unsorted peripheral T cells. Enrolled donors were untreated HIV-infected adults about to begin antiretroviral therapy. This clonotype was found many times. There are 13 residues in the CDR3. The V gene lost 4 bases and the J gene lost 0 bases, with 6 bases spanning the gap. Germline CDR1 and CDR2: MGHRA and YSYEKL. Alpha and beta constant-region primers primed reverse transcription of about 500 ng RNA. Using multiplexing indices, alpha and beta chain libraries were generated apart by chain-specific third strand synthesis. The SP2 site served as the priming point for second strand synthesis. TCRdb independently ran MiXCR on the 5' RACE reads; one entry per CDR3 protein. The table records 10,000 or so distinct CDR3 sequences, over 4.5% of them present only once.

This TCR derives from an adult with HIV infection. Material: blood, obtained before antiretroviral therapy. This chain connects TRBV4-1 to TRBJ1-1; D not certain. DNA for the CDR3: TGCGCCAGCAGCCGGATCATGAACACTGAAGCTTTCTTT. Its translation: CASSRIMNTEAFF.